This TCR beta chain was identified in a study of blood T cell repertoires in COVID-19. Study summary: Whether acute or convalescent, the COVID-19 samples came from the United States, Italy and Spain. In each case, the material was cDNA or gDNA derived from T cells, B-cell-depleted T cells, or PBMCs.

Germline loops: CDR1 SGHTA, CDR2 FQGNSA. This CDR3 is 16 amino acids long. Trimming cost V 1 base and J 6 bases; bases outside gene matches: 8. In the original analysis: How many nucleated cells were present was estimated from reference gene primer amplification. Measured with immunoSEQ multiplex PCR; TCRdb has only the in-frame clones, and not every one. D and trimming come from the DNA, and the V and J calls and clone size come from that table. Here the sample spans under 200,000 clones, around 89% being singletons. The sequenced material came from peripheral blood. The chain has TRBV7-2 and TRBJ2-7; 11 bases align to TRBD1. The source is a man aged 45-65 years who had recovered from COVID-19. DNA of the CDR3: TGTGCCAGCAGCTTAGGGTCGAGGACAGGGGGCGTCGAGCAGTACTTC. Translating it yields CASSLGSRTGGVEQYF.